This record covers a single T cell receptor beta chain. The RNA input was roughly 0.45 to 1 ug, and it was reverse transcribed with random hexamers. The amplification used immunoSEQ multiplex PCR on TCR beta CDR3; it spanned 54 Vbeta and 13 Jbeta. Each CDR3 protein is one row after TCRdb ran MiXCR on the immunoSEQ multiplex PCR reads. Found here are some 300,000 distinct CDR3 sequences, almost 85% of them singletons; the top ten hold roughly 0.21%. These data belong to a study of CD8 T cells in Susac syndrome. The ends were cut back, 8 bases at V and 7 bases at J, with 27 bases in the middle. Germline lookup yields CDR1 MNHEY and CDR2 SMNVEV (reference sequence). This CDR3 spans 17 amino acids. Blood CD8+ and CD4+ T cells underwent high-throughput TCR beta sequencing. Each multiple sclerosis control was a treatment-naive patient with relapsing-remitting disease that was either stable or active. TEMRA cells underwent FACS enrichment and CD8+ and CD4+ T cells underwent negative isolation.

The sequence was obtained from a human donor with multiple sclerosis. The rearrangement joins TRBV27 to TRBJ2-1; weak D call: TRBD1 (6 bases). Input material: CD8+ T cells from PBMCs. The CDR3 here is CASLFRGDSPNMNEQFF. The CDR3 DNA reads as TGTGCCAGCCTATTCAGGGGAGATAGCCCAAACATGAATGAGCAGTTCTTC.